This T cell receptor (beta chain) was identified in a study of shared clonotypes between healthy human individuals. Original analysis: Owing to the provision of junction-only sequences devoid of quality scores by immunoSEQ, filtering differed. Generated by immunoSEQ multiplex PCR, the TCRdb table keeps only in-frame clones and is missing some. V and J calls and clone size are copied from that table; D and trimming were computed from the DNA. The sample holds about 470,000 clones, about four fifths seen once. This clone was seen a few times. Germline loops: CDR1 MDHEN, CDR2 SYDVKM. The length of the CDR3 is 14 residues. V shed 4 bases and J shed 7 bases, with 13 bases lying between them. It was tens of millions of PBMCs that unsorted samples used for genomic DNA.

Sequenced: PBMCs. The TCR originated in a woman in her forties in good health. Some clones in this sample may be carry-over from other donors' samples. This sequence joins TRBV28 and TRBJ1-4; the D gene is possibly TRBD1 (5 bases). The CDR3 region has the DNA TGTGCCAGCAGTTCCGGGGGTTTCAGTGAAAAACTGTTTTTT. Translated: CASSSGGFSEKLFF.